The 10 T cell receptor beta chains reported below all come from one sample, sequenced in a study of T-cell reconstitution after alpha-beta-depleted transplantation in children. It was with unique molecular identifiers that the TCRbeta library was prepared. TCRdb reanalysed the PCR reads using MiXCR and keeps one entry per CDR3 protein. The sample carries 600,000 to 700,000 distinct CDR3 sequences, 16% recorded once. Here the sequenced sample was PBMCs from the stem cell graft donor, taken from the stem cell graft. The receptors stem from a human donor who donated a stem cell graft to a child with acute myeloid leukemia.

This clonotype occurred a few times. This rearrangement joins TRBV27 to TRBJ2-5; no firm D call. Trimming shortened V by 5 bases and J by 2 bases, and 6 bases separated the two germline ends. The CDR3 loop spans 12 amino acids. The germline CDR1 and CDR2 sequences are MNHEY and SMNVEV (reference sequence). The CDR3 spells CASSAFQETQYF. The CDR3, as DNA: TGTGCCAGCAGTGCCTTTCAAGAGACCCAGTACTTC.

This clonotype came up a few times. This chain links TRBV5-4 with TRBJ2-1, with D possibly called TRBD1 or TRBD2 (5 bases each). Between the trimmed V and J ends, which lost 2 bases and 8 bases, there was a span of 20 bases. The germline CDR1 and CDR2 sequences are SGHNT and YYREEE (reference sequence). The CDR3 extends over 16 amino acids. CDR3 loop: CASSLRVGGAADEQFF. In DNA form, the CDR3 reads TGTGCCAGCAGCTTAAGGGTTGGGGGAGCCGCGGATGAGCAGTTCTTC. Using reference TRBV5-4 and TRBJ2-1 for the parts outside the CDR3, the full variable domain is ETGVTQSPTHLIKTRGQQVTLRCSSQSGHNTVSWYQQALGQGPQFIFQYYREEENGRGNFPPRFSGLQFPNYSSELNVNALELDDSALYLCASSLRVGGAADEQFFGPGTRLTVL.

The CDR3 is CASSPDRGLVNEQFF. CDR3 nucleotides: TGTGCCAGCAGTCCTGACAGGGGTTTGGTCAATGAGCAGTTCTTC. V is TRBV7-9 and J is TRBJ2-1; 8 nucleotides agree with TRBD1. The CDR3 loop spans 15 amino acids. J was trimmed by 6 bases and V by 6 bases; bases with no gene match: 10. Germline V lookup: CDR1 SEHNR, CDR2 FQNEAQ (reference sequence).

In its sample, this clonotype was seen a few times. The chain's CDR3 is CASSFGLQTYEQYV. CDR3 sequence (DNA): TGTGCCAGCAGCTTTGGACTCCAGACCTACGAGCAGTACGTC. The chain carries TRBV7-9 and TRBJ2-7, with TRBD2 as a possible D gene (5 bases). The germline V and J ends were trimmed by 3 bases and 2 bases, with 11 bases remaining between them. There are 14 residues in the CDR3. CDR1 is SEHNR and CDR2 is FQNEAQ in the germline V gene (reference sequence).

The chain couples TRBV4-3 to TRBJ1-1, with 8 bases aligning to TRBD1. Germline CDR1 is LGHNA and CDR2 is YSLEER. The CDR3 is made up of 14 amino acids. V lost 2 bases, J lost 5 bases, and 4 bases stayed unmatched. CDR3 residues: CASSQQDRVTEAFF. The DNA for the CDR3 is TGCGCCAGCAGCCAACAGGACAGGGTTACTGAAGCTTTCTTT.

This clonotype showed up many times. The chain couples TRBV7-9 to TRBJ2-1; the D is unclear. Looked up from germline, CDR1 is SEHNR and CDR2 is FQNEAQ (reference sequence). The V end lost 4 bases, the J end lost 12 bases, and 7 bases lay between the germline ends. The CDR3 totals 10 residues. The CDR3 loop is CASSSIGQFF. The DNA for the CDR3 is TGTGCCAGCAGCTCTATCGGGCAGTTCTTC.

The DNA for the CDR3 is TGTGCCAGCAGCTCAACGACGAAGGGAGAACACAACACTGAAGCTTTCTTT. Its translation: CASSSTTKGEHNTEAFF. The gene calls are TRBV7-9 and TRBJ1-1; D remains ambiguous. CDR1 SEHNR and CDR2 FQNEAQ come from the germline V gene (reference sequence). V was clipped by 4 bases and J by 2 bases, with 20 bases between them. The CDR3 runs 17 residues.

This clonotype was observed at least ten times. The rearrangement links TRBV7-2 to TRBJ2-3; no clear D gene. This CDR3 has 16 amino acids. Per germline, CDR1 SGHTA and CDR2 FQGNSA. V lost 6 bases and J lost 0, with 16 bases in between. This CDR3 is CASSFIASSSTDTQYF. CDR3 DNA: TGTGCCAGCAGTTTTATCGCATCTTCTAGCACAGATACGCAGTATTTT. Full variable domain (remainder filled in from reference TRBV7-2 and TRBJ2-3): GAGVSQSPSNKVTEKGKDVELRCDPISGHTALYWYRQSLGQGLEFLIYFQGNSAPDKSGLPSDRFSAERTGGSVSTLTIQRTQQEDSAVYLCASSFIASSSTDTQYFGPGTRLTVL.

CDR3 in amino acids: CASSLFGGQGTDSPLHF. The CDR3 nucleotides read TGTGCCAGCAGCTTATTTGGCGGACAGGGGACGGATTCACCCCTCCACTTT. The chain carries TRBV7-9 and TRBJ1-6, with 9 bases fitting TRBD1. The CDR3 runs 17 residues. The junction had 10 bases not matched to a gene; V was cut back by 2 bases and J by 8 bases. Germline V lookup: CDR1 SEHNR, CDR2 FQNEAQ (reference sequence). Full variable domain (missing parts from reference TRBV7-9 and TRBJ1-6): DTGVSQNPRHKITKRGQNVTFRCDPISEHNRLYWYRQTLGQGPEFLTYFQNEAQLEKSRLLSDRFSAERPKGSFSTLEIQRTEQGDSAMYLCASSLFGGQGTDSPLHFGNGTRLTVT.

The chain links TRBV7-9 to TRBJ2-7; D is uncertain. V was trimmed by 1 base and J by 5 bases, leaving 6 bases between them. CDR1 SEHNR and CDR2 FQNEAQ come from the germline V gene (reference sequence). CDR3 size: 12 residues. For the CDR3, the DNA is TGTGCCAGCAGCTTAGGAACCCACGAGCAGTACGTC. It codes for CASSLGTHEQYV.